This T cell receptor beta chain stems from a study of T cell responses to AZD1222 COVID-19 vaccine. Study summary: It was second doses at about 4 or about 12 weeks that were pooled. Findings of the study overall: Repertoire collection took place solely once the T cell response had peaked.

Germline V gene sequence: CDR1 ENHRY, CDR2 SYGVKD. This CDR3 has 17 amino acids. Trimming left V 0 bases short and J 5 bases short, with 17 bases between. Regarding this clone: Its antigen is unidentified.

Sequencing used immunoSEQ multiplex PCR; TCRdb keeps in-frame clones, though not all of them. The sample consists of about 130,000 clones, approximately 83% of them appearing once. This chain links TRBV10-3 with TRBJ2-1; D may correspond to TRBD1 or TRBD2 (6 bases each). This material consisted of peripheral blood, taken on day 0 of AZD1222 vaccination. The origin of this receptor is an adult in good health. CDR3 sequence reads: CAISESIAPGEDNEQFF. The CDR3 bases are TGTGCCATCAGTGAGTCCATAGCACCAGGGGAGGACAATGAGCAGTTCTTC.